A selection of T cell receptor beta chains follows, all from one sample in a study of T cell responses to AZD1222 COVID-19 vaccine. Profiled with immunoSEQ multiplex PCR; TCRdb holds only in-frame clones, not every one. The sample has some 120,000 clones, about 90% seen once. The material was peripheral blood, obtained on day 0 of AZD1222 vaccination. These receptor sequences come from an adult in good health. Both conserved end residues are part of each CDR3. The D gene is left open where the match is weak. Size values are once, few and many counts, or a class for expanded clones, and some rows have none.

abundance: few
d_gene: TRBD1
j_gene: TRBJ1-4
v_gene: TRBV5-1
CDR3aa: CASGETGVNEKLFF
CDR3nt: TGCGCCAGCGGGGAGACAGGGGTTAATGAAAAACTGTTTTTT

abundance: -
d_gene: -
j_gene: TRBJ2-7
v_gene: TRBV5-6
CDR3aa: CASSFSLLEQYF
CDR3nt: TGTGCCAGCAGCTTTTCATTACTCGAGCAGTACTTC

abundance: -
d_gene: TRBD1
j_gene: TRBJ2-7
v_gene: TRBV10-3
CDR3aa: CAISEGLSGQGYEQYF
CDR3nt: TGTGCCATCAGTGAGGGTCTTTCGGGACAGGGGTACGAGCAGTACTTC

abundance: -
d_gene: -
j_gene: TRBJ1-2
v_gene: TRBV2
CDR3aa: CASIGAIGYTF
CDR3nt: TGTGCCAGCATTGGCGCGATCGGCTACACCTTC

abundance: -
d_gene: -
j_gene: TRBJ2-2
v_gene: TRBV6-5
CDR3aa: CASSYSIVTNTGELFF
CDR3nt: TGTGCCAGCAGTTACTCGATAGTGACGAACACCGGGGAGCTGTTTTTT

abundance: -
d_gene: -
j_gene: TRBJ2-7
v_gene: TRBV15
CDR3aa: CATSREAGSSLGQYF
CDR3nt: TGTGCCACCAGCAGAGAAGCGGGCTCTTCTCTGGGGCAGTACTTC

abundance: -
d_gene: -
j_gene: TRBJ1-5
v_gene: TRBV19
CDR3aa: CASSITGFADQPQHF
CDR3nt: TGTGCCAGTAGTATTACAGGGTTTGCTGATCAGCCCCAGCATTTT

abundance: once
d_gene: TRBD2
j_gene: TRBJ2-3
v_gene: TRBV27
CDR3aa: CASSEIGGPGLTLGDTQYF
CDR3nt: TGTGCCAGCAGTGAAATTGGGGGACCGGGACTAACTCTCGGAGATACGCAGTATTTT

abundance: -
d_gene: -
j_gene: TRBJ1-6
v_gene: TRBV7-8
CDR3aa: CASSFERVNSPLHF
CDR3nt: TGTGCCAGCAGCTTTGAAAGGGTTAATTCACCCCTCCACTTT

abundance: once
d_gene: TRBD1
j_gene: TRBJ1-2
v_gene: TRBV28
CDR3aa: CASTGQSYGYTF
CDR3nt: TGTGCCAGCACGGGACAGAGCTATGGCTACACCTTC

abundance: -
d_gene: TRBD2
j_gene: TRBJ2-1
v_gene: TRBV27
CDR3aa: CASSPGLAVNEQFF
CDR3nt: TGTGCCAGCAGTCCCGGACTAGCCGTCAATGAGCAGTTCTTC

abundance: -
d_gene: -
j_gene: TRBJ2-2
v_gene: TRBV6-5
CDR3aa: CASSWGTGELFF
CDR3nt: TGTGCCAGCAGTTGGGGTACCGGGGAGCTGTTTTTT

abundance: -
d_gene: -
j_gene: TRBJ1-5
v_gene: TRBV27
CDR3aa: CASSFVEPSGNQPQHF
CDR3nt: TGTGCCAGCAGTTTTGTGGAACCTTCAGGGAATCAGCCCCAGCATTTT

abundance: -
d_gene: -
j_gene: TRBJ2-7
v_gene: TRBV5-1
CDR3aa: CASSFEGETAGEQYF
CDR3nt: TGCGCCAGCAGCTTCGAGGGGGAGACGGCAGGCGAGCAGTACTTC

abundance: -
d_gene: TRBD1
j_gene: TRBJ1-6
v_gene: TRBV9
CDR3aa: CASSPRGGGNSPLHF
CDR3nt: TGTGCCAGCAGCCCCAGGGGGGGAGGAAATTCACCCCTCCACTTT

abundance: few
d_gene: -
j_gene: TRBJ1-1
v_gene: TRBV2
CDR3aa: CASSSQRVPDRRNTEAFF
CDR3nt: TGTGCCAGCAGTTCTCAGAGGGTACCCGACCGGAGGAACACTGAAGCTTTCTTT

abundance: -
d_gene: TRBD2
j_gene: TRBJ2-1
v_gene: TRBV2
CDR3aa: CASTEGGGGEQFF
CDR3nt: TGTGCCAGCACTGAAGGTGGCGGGGGAGAGCAGTTCTTC

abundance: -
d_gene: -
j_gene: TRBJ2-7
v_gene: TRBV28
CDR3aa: CASSLPSYRVGPSSYEQYF
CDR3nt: TGTGCCAGCAGTTTACCTTCCTACAGGGTAGGTCCAAGCTCCTACGAGCAGTACTTC

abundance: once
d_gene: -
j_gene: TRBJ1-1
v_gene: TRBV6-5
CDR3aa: CASSMGIGSEAFF
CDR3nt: TGTGCCAGCAGCATGGGAATAGGGAGTGAAGCTTTCTTT

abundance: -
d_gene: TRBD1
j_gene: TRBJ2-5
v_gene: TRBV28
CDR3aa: CASSNPTGRETQYF
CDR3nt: TGTGCCAGCAGTAACCCGACAGGGCGAGAGACCCAGTACTTC

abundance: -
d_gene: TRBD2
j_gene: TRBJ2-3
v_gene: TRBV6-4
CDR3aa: CASSHLGGSGSTDTQYF
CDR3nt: TGTGCCAGCAGTCACCTGGGAGGGTCAGGATCTACAGATACGCAGTATTTT

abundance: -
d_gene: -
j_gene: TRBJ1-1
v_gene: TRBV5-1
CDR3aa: CASSLDWANTEAFF
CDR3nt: TGCGCCAGCAGCTTGGACTGGGCGAACACTGAAGCTTTCTTT

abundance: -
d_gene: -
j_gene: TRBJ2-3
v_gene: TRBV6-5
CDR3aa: CASTEGADTQYF
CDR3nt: TGTGCCAGCACCGAGGGGGCAGATACGCAGTATTTT

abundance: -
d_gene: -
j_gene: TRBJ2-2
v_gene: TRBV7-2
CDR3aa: CASSLVGPRTGELFF
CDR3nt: TGTGCCAGCAGCTTAGTGGGCCCCCGCACCGGGGAGCTGTTTTTT

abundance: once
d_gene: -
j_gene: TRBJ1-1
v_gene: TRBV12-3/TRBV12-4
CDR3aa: CASSLFPEAFF
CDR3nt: TGTGCCAGCAGTTTATTCCCTGAAGCTTTCTTT

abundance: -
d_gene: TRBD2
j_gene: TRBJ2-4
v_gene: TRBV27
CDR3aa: CASSPRTSGSAKNIQYF
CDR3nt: TGTGCCAGCAGTCCTAGGACTAGCGGGTCGGCCAAAAACATTCAGTACTTC

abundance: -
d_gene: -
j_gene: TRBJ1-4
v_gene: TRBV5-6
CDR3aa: CASSPGRNEKLFF
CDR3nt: TGTGCCAGCAGCCCGGGAAGAAATGAAAAACTGTTTTTT

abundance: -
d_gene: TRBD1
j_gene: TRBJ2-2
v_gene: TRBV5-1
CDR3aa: CASSGGQLTGELFF
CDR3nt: TGCGCCAGCAGCGGGGGACAGCTTACCGGGGAGCTGTTTTTT

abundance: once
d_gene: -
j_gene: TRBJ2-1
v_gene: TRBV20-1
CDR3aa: CSASRRGPYNEQFF
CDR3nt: TGCAGTGCTAGTCGGCGGGGGCCCTACAATGAGCAGTTCTTC

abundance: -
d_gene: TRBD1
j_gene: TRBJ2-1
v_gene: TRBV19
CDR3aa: CASSIDPRGRGMQFF
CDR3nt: TGTGCCAGTAGTATAGATCCCCGGGGCAGGGGGATGCAGTTCTTC

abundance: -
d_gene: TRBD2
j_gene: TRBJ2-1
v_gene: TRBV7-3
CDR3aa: CASSRHGGSSYNEQFF
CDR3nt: TGTGCCAGCAGCCGTCACGGCGGGAGCTCCTACAATGAGCAGTTCTTC

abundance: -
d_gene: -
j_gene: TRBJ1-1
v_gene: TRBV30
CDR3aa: CAWSVANLNTEAFF
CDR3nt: TGTGCCTGGAGTGTAGCTAACTTGAACACTGAAGCTTTCTTT

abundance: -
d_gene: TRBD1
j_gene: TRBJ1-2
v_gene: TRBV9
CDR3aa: CASSVQGARDGYTF
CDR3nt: TGTGCCAGCAGCGTTCAGGGGGCGCGTGACGGCTACACCTTC

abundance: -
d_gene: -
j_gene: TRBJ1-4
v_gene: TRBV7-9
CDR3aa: CASSLWDRQGPATNEKLFF
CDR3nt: TGTGCCAGCAGCTTATGGGATCGGCAGGGCCCAGCAACTAATGAAAAACTGTTTTTT

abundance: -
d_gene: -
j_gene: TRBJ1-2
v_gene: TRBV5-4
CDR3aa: CASSPPDWNYGYTF
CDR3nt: TGTGCCAGCAGCCCCCCGGACTGGAACTATGGCTACACCTTC

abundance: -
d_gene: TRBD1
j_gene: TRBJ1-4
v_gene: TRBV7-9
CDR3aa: CASSHGDREGEKLFF
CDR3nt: TGTGCCAGCAGCCACGGGGACAGGGAGGGAGAAAAACTGTTTTTT

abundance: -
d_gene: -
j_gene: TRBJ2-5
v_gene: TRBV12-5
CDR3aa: CASGIYGRDAWAETQYF
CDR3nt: TGTGCTAGTGGTATTTACGGACGGGACGCCTGGGCAGAGACCCAGTACTTC

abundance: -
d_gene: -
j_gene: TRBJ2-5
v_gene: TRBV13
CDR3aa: CASSFQETQYF
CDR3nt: TGTGCCAGCAGCTTCCAGGAGACCCAGTACTTC

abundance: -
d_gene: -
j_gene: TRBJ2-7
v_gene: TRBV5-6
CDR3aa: CASSLLGEQYF
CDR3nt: TGTGCCAGCAGCTTGCTAGGTGAGCAGTACTTC

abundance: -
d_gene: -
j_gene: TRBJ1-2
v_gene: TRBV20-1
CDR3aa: CSARDMVSYTF
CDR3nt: TGCAGTGCTAGAGATATGGTTAGCTACACCTTC

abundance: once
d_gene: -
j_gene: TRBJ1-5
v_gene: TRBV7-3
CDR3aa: CASSLSANQPQHF
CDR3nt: TGTGCCAGCAGCTTATCCGCCAATCAGCCCCAGCATTTT

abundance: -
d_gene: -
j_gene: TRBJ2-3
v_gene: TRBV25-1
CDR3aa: CASSVRTDTQYF
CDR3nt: TGTGCCAGCAGCGTCCGAACAGATACGCAGTATTTT

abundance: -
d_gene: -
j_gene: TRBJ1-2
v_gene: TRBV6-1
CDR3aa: CASSEKSGMGHYGYTF
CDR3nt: TGTGCCAGCAGTGAAAAGTCCGGGATGGGTCACTATGGCTACACCTTC

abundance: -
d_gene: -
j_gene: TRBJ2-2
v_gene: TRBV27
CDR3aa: CASSLSIITGELFF
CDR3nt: TGTGCCAGCAGTTTATCGATAATCACCGGGGAGCTGTTTTTT

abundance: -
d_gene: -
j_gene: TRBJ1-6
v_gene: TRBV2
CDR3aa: CASRDPYKAANSPLHF
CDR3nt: TGTGCCAGCAGGGACCCTTATAAGGCGGCTAATTCACCCCTCCACTTT

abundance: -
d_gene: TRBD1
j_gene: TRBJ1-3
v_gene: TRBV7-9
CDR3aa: CASSRPGQGPAGGNTIYF
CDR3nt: TGTGCCAGCAGCCGCCCGGGACAGGGACCCGCAGGGGGAAACACCATATATTTT

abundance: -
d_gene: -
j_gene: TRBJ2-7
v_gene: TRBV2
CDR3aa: CASSEAVGHEQYF
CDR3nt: TGTGCCAGCAGTGAAGCGGTTGGTCACGAGCAGTACTTC

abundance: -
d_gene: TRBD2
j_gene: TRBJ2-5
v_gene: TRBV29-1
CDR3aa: CSVETPLWGSGGDQETQYF
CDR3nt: TGCAGCGTTGAAACCCCTTTATGGGGTAGCGGGGGTGATCAAGAGACCCAGTACTTC

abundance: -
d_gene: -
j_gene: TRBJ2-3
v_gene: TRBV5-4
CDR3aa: CARGGLGEITDTQYF
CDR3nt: TGTGCCAGAGGGGGTCTAGGGGAAATCACAGATACGCAGTATTTT

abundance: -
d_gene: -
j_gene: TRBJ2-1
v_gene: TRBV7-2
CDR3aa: CASSLYGGAVIQFF
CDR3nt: TGTGCCAGCAGCTTATACGGAGGGGCTGTGATTCAGTTCTTC

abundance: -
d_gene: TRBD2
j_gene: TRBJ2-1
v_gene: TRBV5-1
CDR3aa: CASSSGTSGKSSYNEQFF
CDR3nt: TGCGCCAGCAGCAGCGGAACTAGCGGGAAGAGCTCCTACAATGAGCAGTTCTTC

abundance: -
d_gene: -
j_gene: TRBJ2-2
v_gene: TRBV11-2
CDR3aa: CASSLRELQYTGELFF
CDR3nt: TGTGCCAGCAGCTTAAGGGAGCTTCAGTACACCGGGGAGCTGTTTTTT

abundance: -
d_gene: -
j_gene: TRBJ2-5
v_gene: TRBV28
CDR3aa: CASRSAQDSQETQYF
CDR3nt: TGTGCCAGCAGATCAGCCCAAGACAGCCAAGAGACCCAGTACTTC

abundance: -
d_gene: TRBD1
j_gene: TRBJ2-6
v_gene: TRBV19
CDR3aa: CASRRRTGSGANVLTF
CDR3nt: TGTGCCAGTAGGCGCCGGACAGGGTCTGGGGCCAACGTCCTGACTTTC